What follows are 26 T cell receptor beta chains derived from one specimen sequenced in a study of CD8 T cells in Susac syndrome. RNA was extracted with the RNeasy kit, and a quantity of about 0.45 to 1 ug was reverse transcribed using random hexamers. A single record per CDR3 protein comes from TCRdb applying MiXCR to the immunoSEQ multiplex PCR reads. The sample lists 250,000 or so distinct CDR3 sequences, just over 90% seen once, with roughly 0.072% in the top ten. The sequencing sample was made of CD4+ T cells from PBMCs. These receptors all stem from a human donor with multiple sclerosis.

This chain connects TRBV4-1 to TRBJ2-7; 7 bases are shared with TRBD2. There are 12 residues in the CDR3. From germline, CDR1 is MGHRA and CDR2 YSYEKL. After removal of 8 bases from V and 1 base from J, the junction contained 2 bases not matched to a gene. Written as DNA, the CDR3 is TGCGCCAGCCAGGGACTATCCTACGAGCAGTACTTC. Its protein product is CASQGLSYEQYF.

The gene calls are TRBV29-1 and TRBJ2-1; D remains ambiguous. Trimming pared 7 bases from V and 8 bases from J, leaving 15 bases between. The CDR3 loop spans 12 amino acids. Per germline, CDR1 SQVTM and CDR2 ANQGSEA. Here the CDR3 DNA reads TGCAGCGCCGGCCGTGTGGGCGATGAGCAGTTCTTC. Its translation: CSAGRVGDEQFF.

The chain joins TRBV7-2 to TRBJ2-1; 7 bases are a match to TRBD2. The CDR3 runs 14 residues. Germline loops: CDR1 SGHTA, CDR2 FQGNSA. V dropped 8 bases and J dropped 7; count of bases not matched to a gene: 11. The CDR3 region is CASLLGLAENEQFF. CDR3 coding DNA: TGTGCCAGCCTCCTCGGCCTAGCGGAGAATGAGCAGTTCTTC.

The V call is TRBV18, the J call TRBJ2-6, with unresolved D. With 2 bases removed from V and 2 bases from J, the gap between germline ends came to 7 bases. CDR1 is KGHSH and CDR2 is LQKENI in the germline V gene. This CDR3 is 15 amino acids long. DNA for the CDR3: TGTGCCAGCTCACCAAAGGGTACTGGGGCCAACGTCCTGACTTTC. Amino acid sequence: CASSPKGTGANVLTF.

The V call is TRBV15, the J call TRBJ1-3; D unclear. CDR1 and CDR2 from the germline V gene are LNHNV and YYDKDF (reference sequence). Trimming cost V 0 bases and J 4 bases, with 10 bases left between them. The CDR3 length is 15 residues. The CDR3 loop is CATSRDPGWGNTIYF. In nucleotides, the CDR3 is TGTGCCACCAGCAGAGATCCGGGCTGGGGAAACACCATATATTTT.

The chain uses TRBV20-1 and TRBJ1-1; no definite D call. There are 10 residues in the CDR3. V was shortened by 1 base and J by 9 bases, with 6 bases between the two germline ends. Germline assignment: CDR1 DFQATT and CDR2 SNEGSKA (reference sequence). CDR3 amino acids: CSARGQKAFF. The CDR3 bases are TGCAGTGCTAGAGGCCAGAAAGCTTTCTTT.

The chain has TRBV9 and TRBJ1-3, with D possibly matching TRBD1 (6 bases). This CDR3 contains 14 residues. With 1 base removed from V and 1 base from J, the gap between germline ends came to 6 bases. Germline assignment: CDR1 SGDLS and CDR2 YYNGEE. CDR3 sequence reads: CASSVRGSGNTIYF. In nucleotides, the CDR3 is TGTGCCAGCAGCGTAAGGGGGTCTGGAAACACCATATATTTT.

The chain is built from TRBV20-1 and TRBJ1-1, with D uncertain. The CDR3 runs 11 residues. Trimming removed 6 bases from V and 1 base from J, with 6 bases in between. The V gene's germline CDR1 is DFQATT and CDR2 SNEGSKA (reference sequence). The CDR3 DNA sequence: TGCAGTGCCGCAGCGAACACTGAAGCTTTCTTT. Amino acid sequence: CSAAANTEAFF.

The rearrangement uses TRBV1 and TRBJ1-2. TRBV1 is flagged as a pseudogene. The CDR3 sequence is 14 residues long. The CDR3 region is CTSSQKCQNYGYTF. The CDR3 DNA is TGCACCAGCAGCCAAAAATGCCAAAACTATGGCTACACCTTC.

J is TRBJ1-2 and V is TRBV28; D is undetermined. V lost 3 bases to trimming and J lost 5 bases, with 13 bases between them. CDR1 is MDHEN and CDR2 is SYDVKM in the germline V gene. The CDR3 sequence is 14 residues long. CDR3 coding DNA: TGTGCCAGCAGTTTCGGCGGATTCCCTTATGGCTACACCTTC. Amino acid sequence: CASSFGGFPYGYTF.

This chain links TRBV5-1 with TRBJ2-1; weak D call: TRBD2 (6 bases). Germline CDR1 and CDR2: SGHRS and YFSETQ. The CDR3 length is 16 residues. V was trimmed by 2 bases and J by 4 bases, leaving 16 bases between them. The CDR3 bases are TGCGCCAGCAGCTTATCCCCGGGGCTAGCGTACAATGAGCAGTTCTTC. Its translation: CASSLSPGLAYNEQFF.

The genes are TRBV24-1 and TRBJ1-5; D is uncertain. The germline V gene encodes CDR1 KGHDR and CDR2 SFDVKD. The CDR3 is made up of 15 amino acids. V lost 5 bases to trimming and J lost 3 bases, with 13 bases between them. The CDR3 bases are TGTGCCACCAGTGGGGGAGACAAACCCAATCAGCCCCAGCATTTT. Translated, it gives CATSGGDKPNQPQHF.

This chain joins TRBV2 and TRBJ1-1, with D possibly TRBD1 on 6 matching bases. Trimming stripped 2 bases from V and 1 base from J, with 11 bases between. The CDR3 covers 15 residues. The germline V gene has CDR1 SNHLY and CDR2 FYNNEI. The DNA of the CDR3 is TGTGCCAGCAGTGAATCTCCCAGGGGGAACACTGAAGCTTTCTTT. Protein: CASSESPRGNTEAFF.

The V and J genes are TRBV20-1 and TRBJ1-2; 8 positions match TRBD1. CDR1 and CDR2 (germline): DFQATT, SNEGSKA (reference sequence). This CDR3 contains 15 residues. V was clipped by 0 bases and J by 5 bases; unmatched bases: 8. In DNA form, the CDR3 reads TGCAGTGCTAGAGAACGGACAGGGCCGGGATATGGCTACACCTTC. Protein product: CSARERTGPGYGYTF.

The chain recombines TRBV28 with TRBJ1-2, with 7 bases matching TRBD1. The germline gives CDR1 MDHEN, CDR2 SYDVKM. The CDR3 runs 11 residues. V shed 7 bases, J shed 13 bases, and the junction held 9 bases outside the gene matches. CDR3 residues: CASISGGGITF. DNA for the CDR3: TGTGCCAGCATCTCGGGAGGGGGCATCACCTTC.

This clonotype was detected once. The chain combines TRBV15 with TRBJ1-2; a possible D gene is TRBD1 (6 bases). Trimming removed 1 base from V and 2 bases from J, with 11 bases in between. CDR1 and CDR2 (germline): LNHNV, YYDKDF (reference sequence). The CDR3 contains 15 residues. This CDR3 is CATSRGAGANYGYTF. CDR3 DNA sequence: TGTGCCACCAGCAGAGGGGCAGGGGCGAACTATGGCTACACCTTC.

The rearrangement links TRBV28 to TRBJ1-6, with 7 bases matching TRBD1. V dropped 3 bases and J dropped 9; count of bases not matched to a gene: 8. Germline-derived CDR1 and CDR2 are MDHEN and SYDVKM. This CDR3 has 15 residues. CDR3 region: CASSLLSGGSSPLHF. The CDR3 DNA sequence: TGTGCCAGCAGTTTGTTGTCAGGGGGGAGTTCACCCCTCCACTTT. Complete variable domain (other parts from reference TRBV28 and TRBJ1-6): DVKVTQSSRYLVKRTGEKVFLECVQDMDHENMFWYRQDPGLGLRLIYFSYDVKMKEKGDIPEGYSVSREKKERFSLILESASTNQTSMYLCASSLLSGGSSPLHFGNGTRLTVT.

The chain joins TRBV5-1 to TRBJ2-7, with a weak D call TRBD1 (7 bases). Germline V gene lookup returns CDR1 SGHRS and CDR2 YFSETQ. CDR3 size: 15 residues. Trimming cost V 0 bases and J 2 bases, with 12 bases left between them. The DNA of the CDR3 is TGCGCCAGCAGCTTGGTTCAGGGGGGCACCTACGAGCAGTACTTC. It yields the protein CASSLVQGGTYEQYF.

The chain has TRBV30 and TRBJ2-5, with D perhaps matching TRBD2 (5 bases). Trimming took off 4 bases at V and 5 bases at J, with 17 bases between the two ends. The CDR3 consists of 14 residues. Germline loops: CDR1 GTSNPN, CDR2 SVGIG (reference sequence). CDR3 coding DNA: TGTGCCTGGATCCCTCGGGAATCTCACGAGACCCAGTACTTC. It specifies CAWIPRESHETQYF.

In this sample, this clonotype turned up once. The chain recombines TRBV2 with TRBJ2-1; 14 positions match TRBD2. The CDR3 has 15 residues. Germline loops: CDR1 SNHLY, CDR2 FYNNEI. J was trimmed by 5 bases and V by 8 bases; bases with no gene match: 5. CDR3 loop: CASPKGLAGDNEQFF. The DNA of the CDR3 is TGTGCCAGCCCGAAGGGACTAGCGGGGGACAATGAGCAGTTCTTC.

V and J are TRBV6-2 or TRBV6-3 and TRBJ2-2, with 8 nucleotides matching TRBD1. This CDR3 has 15 residues. The germline CDR1 and CDR2 sequences are MNHEY and SVGEGT. J was trimmed by 3 bases and V by 7 bases; bases with no gene match: 7. The CDR3 loop is CASTFPTGDTGELFF. The CDR3 nucleotides read TGTGCCAGCACCTTCCCGACAGGGGACACCGGGGAGCTGTTTTTT.

The chain employs TRBV4-1 and TRBJ1-2, with a tentative D call TRBD1 (5 bases). Germline V gene sequence: CDR1 MGHRA, CDR2 YSYEKL. The V end lost 8 bases, the J end lost 7 bases, and 23 bases lay between the germline ends. The CDR3 has 15 amino acids. CDR3 sequence (DNA): TGCGCCAGCTCACAGGCCTCTATTGAGTTCCCTGGCTACACCTTC. This encodes CASSQASIEFPGYTF.

The chain links TRBV6-5 to TRBJ2-3; D may be TRBD2 (5 bases). Trimming pared 2 bases from V and 1 base from J, leaving 10 bases between. Germline assignment: CDR1 MNHEY and CDR2 SVGAGI. CDR3 length equals 15 residues. Here the CDR3 reads CASSYGSSRTDTQYF. The CDR3 DNA reads as TGTGCCAGCAGTTACGGGAGCAGTCGCACAGATACGCAGTATTTT.

The chain employs TRBV29-1 and TRBJ1-2, with 7 bases aligning to TRBD1. J gave up 8 bases and V 5 bases, and 14 bases lay outside the gene matches. There are 14 residues in the CDR3. Germline-derived CDR1 and CDR2 are SQVTM and ANQGSEA. The CDR3 reads CSVIHRGEVRGYTF. The CDR3, as DNA: TGCAGCGTTATCCACAGGGGAGAGGTTCGAGGCTACACCTTC. Complete variable domain (other parts from reference TRBV29-1 and TRBJ1-2): SAVISQKPSRDICQRGTSLTIQCQVDSQVTMMFWYRQQPGQSLTLIATANQGSEATYESGFVIDKFPISRPNLTFSTLTVSNMSPEDSSIYLCSVIHRGEVRGYTFGSGTRLTVV.

The CDR3 is CASLSRFGGGYTF. The CDR3 nucleotides are TGTGCCAGCCTTAGCAGGTTTGGAGGTGGCTACACCTTC. The rearrangement joins TRBV6-5 to TRBJ1-2, with no clear D. The CDR3 covers 13 residues. Germline V lookup: CDR1 MNHEY, CDR2 SVGAGI. V shed 8 bases and J shed 7 bases, with 17 bases lying between them.

Only one count was recorded for this clonotype. V and J are TRBV12-3 or TRBV12-4 and TRBJ1-2; D is perhaps TRBD1 (5 bases). The CDR3 extends over 14 amino acids. V lost 6 bases to trimming and J lost 3 bases, with 14 bases between them. CDR3 DNA sequence: TGTGCCAGCAGACCGCAGGGTAGGGACTATGGCTACACCTTC. As protein: CASRPQGRDYGYTF.